This TCR beta chain derives from a study of tumor-infiltrating lymphocytes in oesophageal squamous cell carcinoma. The ends lost 2 bases at V and 9 bases at J; junction bases unmatched: 8. CDR3 length: 15 residues. A single count supports this clonotype. From the PCR reads, TCRdb called clonotypes with MiXCR, one entry per CDR3 protein. Of 9,500 to 13,000 distinct CDR3 sequences in the sample, around 54% were seen once. The TCR comes from a female donor with esophageal squamous cell carcinoma. The chain joins TRBV12-3 or TRBV12-4 to TRBJ2-7; 12 bases are shared with TRBD2. Sequenced sample: esophageal tumor tissue. CDR3 coding DNA: TGTGCCAGCAGTTTAAGACTAGCGGGAGACGATACGCAGTACTTC. This translates into CASSLRLAGDDTQYF.